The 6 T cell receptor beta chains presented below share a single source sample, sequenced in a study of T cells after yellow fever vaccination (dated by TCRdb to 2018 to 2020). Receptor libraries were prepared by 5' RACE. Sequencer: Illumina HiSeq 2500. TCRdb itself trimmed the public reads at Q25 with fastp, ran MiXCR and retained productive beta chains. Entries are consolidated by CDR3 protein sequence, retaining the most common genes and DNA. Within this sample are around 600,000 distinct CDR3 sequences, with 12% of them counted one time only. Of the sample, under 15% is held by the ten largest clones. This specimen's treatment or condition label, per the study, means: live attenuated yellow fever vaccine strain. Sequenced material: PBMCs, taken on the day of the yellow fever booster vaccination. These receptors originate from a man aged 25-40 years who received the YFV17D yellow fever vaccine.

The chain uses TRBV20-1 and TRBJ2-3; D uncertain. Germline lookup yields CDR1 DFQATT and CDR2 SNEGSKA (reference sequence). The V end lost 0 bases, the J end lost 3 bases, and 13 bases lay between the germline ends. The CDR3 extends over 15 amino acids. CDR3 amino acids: CSARDWAVGTDTQYF. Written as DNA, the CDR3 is TGCAGTGCTAGAGATTGGGCGGTCGGGACAGATACGCAGTATTTT.

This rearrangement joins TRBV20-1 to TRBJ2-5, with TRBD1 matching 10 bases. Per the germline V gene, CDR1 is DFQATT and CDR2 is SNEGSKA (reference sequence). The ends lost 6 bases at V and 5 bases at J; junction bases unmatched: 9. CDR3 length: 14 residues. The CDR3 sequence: CSADRDRGRETQYF. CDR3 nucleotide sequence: TGCAGTGCCGACCGGGACAGGGGACGCGAGACCCAGTACTTC.

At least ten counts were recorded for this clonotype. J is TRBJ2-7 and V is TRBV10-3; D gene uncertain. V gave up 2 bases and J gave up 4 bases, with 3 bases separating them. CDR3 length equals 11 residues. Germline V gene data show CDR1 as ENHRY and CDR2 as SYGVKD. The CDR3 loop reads CAISEGYEQYF. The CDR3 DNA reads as TGTGCCATCAGTGAGGGGTACGAGCAGTACTTC.

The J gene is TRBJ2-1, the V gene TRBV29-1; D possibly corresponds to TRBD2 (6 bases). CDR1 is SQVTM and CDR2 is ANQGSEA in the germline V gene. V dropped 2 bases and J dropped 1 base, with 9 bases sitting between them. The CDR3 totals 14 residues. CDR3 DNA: TGCAGCGTTGAACTAGCGACGTCCTACAATGAGCAGTTCTTC. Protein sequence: CSVELATSYNEQFF.

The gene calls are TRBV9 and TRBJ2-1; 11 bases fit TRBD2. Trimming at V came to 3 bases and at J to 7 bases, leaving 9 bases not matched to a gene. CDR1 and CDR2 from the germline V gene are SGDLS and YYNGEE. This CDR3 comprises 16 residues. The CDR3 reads CASSARLAGTWNEQFF. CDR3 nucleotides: TGTGCCAGCAGCGCTAGACTAGCGGGAACATGGAATGAGCAGTTCTTC.

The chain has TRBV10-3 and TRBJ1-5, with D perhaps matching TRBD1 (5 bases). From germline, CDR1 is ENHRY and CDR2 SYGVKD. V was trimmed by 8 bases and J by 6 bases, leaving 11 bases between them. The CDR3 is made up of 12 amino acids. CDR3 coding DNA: TGTGCCATCGGGCAGGGAAGTCAGCCCCAGCATTTT. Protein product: CAIGQGSQPQHF.